This TCR beta chain derives from a study of blood T cell repertoires in COVID-19. This clone came up once. The protocol was immunoSEQ multiplex PCR, while the TCRdb copy is restricted to in-frame clones and leaves out a portion. The repertoire consists of fewer than 60,000 clones, with 70% to 85% occurring once and the leading ten covering under 30%. Germline values: CDR1 GTSNPN, CDR2 SVGIG (reference sequence). The CDR3 extends over 12 amino acids. V was trimmed by 4 bases and J by 5 bases, leaving 11 bases between them. The chain links TRBV30 to TRBJ1-1, with D possibly being TRBD1 (5 bases). Sequencing was carried out using peripheral blood. The sequence was obtained from a man in his 70s with acute or convalescent COVID-19. Here the CDR3 reads CAWTGWGTEAFF. For the CDR3, the DNA is TGTGCCTGGACAGGGTGGGGAACTGAAGCTTTCTTT.